This T cell receptor (beta chain) is from a study of blood T cell repertoires in COVID-19. Across the whole study: Sites across the United States, Italy and Spain contributed samples from acute and convalescent COVID-19. Sources were T cells, B-cell-depleted T cells, or PBMCs; the material itself was cDNA or gDNA.

The CDR3 is 14 amino acids. Germline values: CDR1 LGHDT, CDR2 YNNKEL (reference sequence). Trimming left V 0 bases short and J 2 bases short, with 5 bases between. Authors' data handling: Nucleated cell counts were estimated from reference gene primer amplification. Repertoires were generated with immunoSEQ multiplex PCR, while TCRdb's copy carries only in-frame clones and drops some. V, J and clone size reflect that table, while D and trimming were determined from the DNA. The sample lists roughly 220,000 clones, 80% seen once, with less than 7% in the top ten. The rearrangement joins TRBV3-1 (or the pseudogene TRBV3-2) to TRBJ1-3, with D uncertain. The receptor was isolated from a woman between 70 and 85 years old with acute or convalescent COVID-19. Source material: peripheral blood. As DNA, the CDR3 is TGTGCCAGCAGCCAAGACAGGACTGGAAACACCATATATTTT. This codes for CASSQDRTGNTIYF.